A selection of T cell receptor beta chains follows, all from one sample in a study of OX40 agonist ivuxolimab in advanced cancers. The repertoire was sequenced with immunoSEQ multiplex PCR; TCRdb's copy has only in-frame clones and lacks some. The table has over 25,000 clones, 65% to 85% seen once. Here the sequenced sample was CD4+ or CD8+ T cells sorted from blood, taken in a trial of the OX40 agonist ivuxolimab. These receptors came from an adult with an advanced solid tumor such as melanoma, head and neck, liver or kidney cancer. The CDR3 runs from the conserved cysteine through the conserved F or W. The D gene is left open where the match is weak. The size entry is marked missing in some rows and otherwise reads once, few, many or a size class.

size: few
J: TRBJ1-1
V: TRBV19
D: -
CDR3: CATSQWMNTEAFF
DNA: TGTGCCACTTCTCAGTGGATGAACACTGAAGCTTTCTTT

size: -
J: TRBJ2-1
V: TRBV6-5
D: TRBD1
CDR3: CASSLSARGRNEQFF
DNA: TGTGCCAGCAGTTTATCGGCCAGGGGGCGGAATGAGCAGTTCTTC

size: -
J: TRBJ2-2
V: TRBV4-1
D: -
CDR3: CASSQSIYRGNTGELFF
DNA: TGCGCCAGCAGCCAATCCATTTACCGGGGGAACACCGGGGAGCTGTTTTTT

size: -
J: TRBJ1-5
V: TRBV6-6
D: -
CDR3: CASRTLSGGNQPQHF
DNA: TGTGCCAGCAGGACCTTATCGGGGGGTAATCAGCCCCAGCATTTT

size: -
J: TRBJ1-2
V: TRBV5-4
D: -
CDR3: CAIPGKTYGYTF
DNA: TGTGCCATACCAGGAAAGACCTATGGCTACACCTTC

size: -
J: TRBJ1-5
V: TRBV29-1
D: -
CDR3: CSVDGDSNQPQHF
DNA: TGCAGCGTTGACGGGGATAGCAATCAGCCCCAGCATTTT

size: -
J: TRBJ2-7
V: TRBV6-1
D: -
CDR3: CASREPGPGPYEQYF
DNA: TGTGCCAGCAGGGAACCGGGACCGGGACCCTACGAGCAGTACTTC

size: -
J: TRBJ2-3
V: TRBV10-1
D: -
CDR3: CASSVSTDTQYF
DNA: TGCGCCAGCAGTGTCAGCACAGATACGCAGTATTTT

size: few
J: TRBJ1-1
V: TRBV30
D: -
CDR3: CAWSPRLPGTEAFF
DNA: TGTGCCTGGAGCCCCCGGCTGCCGGGCACTGAAGCTTTCTTT

size: -
J: TRBJ1-4
V: TRBV6-6
D: -
CDR3: CASSYPGGYEKLFF
DNA: TGTGCCAGCAGTTATCCTGGGGGCTATGAAAAACTGTTTTTT

size: -
J: TRBJ2-5
V: TRBV6-5
D: -
CDR3: CASSYTTGSETQYF
DNA: TGTGCCAGCAGCTATACGACAGGATCGGAGACCCAGTACTTC

size: -
J: TRBJ1-2
V: TRBV5-4
D: -
CDR3: CASSQVDWGMGLANYGYTF
DNA: TGTGCCAGCAGCCAAGTAGATTGGGGAATGGGTTTAGCTAACTATGGCTACACCTTC

size: -
J: TRBJ2-2
V: TRBV11-2
D: -
CDR3: CASSLVPTGELFF
DNA: TGTGCCAGCAGCTTAGTTCCCACCGGGGAGCTGTTTTTT

size: -
J: TRBJ2-1
V: TRBV11-2
D: TRBD2
CDR3: CASSSAGGPLNEQFF
DNA: TGTGCCAGCAGCTCAGCGGGAGGGCCTCTCAATGAGCAGTTCTTC

size: -
J: TRBJ1-4
V: TRBV28
D: -
CDR3: CASSLDGERLETNEKLFF
DNA: TGTGCCAGCAGTTTAGATGGGGAAAGGCTGGAGACTAATGAAAAACTGTTTTTT

size: once
J: TRBJ2-7
V: TRBV7-9
D: -
CDR3: CASSSQGPTYEQYF
DNA: TGTGCCAGCAGCTCACAGGGCCCCACCTACGAGCAGTACTTC

size: -
J: TRBJ1-2
V: TRBV14
D: -
CDR3: CASSQASSYGYTF
DNA: TGTGCCAGCAGCCAAGCATCGAGCTATGGCTACACCTTC

size: -
J: TRBJ1-1
V: TRBV5-4
D: TRBD1
CDR3: CASSSGGLSSEAFF
DNA: TGTGCCAGCAGCTCAGGGGGCCTTTCTTCTGAAGCTTTCTTT

size: once
J: TRBJ2-7
V: TRBV27
D: TRBD1
CDR3: CASSLRTVTGSAYEQYF
DNA: TGTGCCAGCAGTCTTCGGACCGTGACAGGGTCGGCCTACGAGCAGTACTTC

size: -
J: TRBJ2-3
V: TRBV10-1
D: -
CDR3: CASSDGTDTQYF
DNA: TGCGCCAGCAGTGATGGCACAGATACGCAGTATTTT

size: -
J: TRBJ2-3
V: TRBV7-9
D: TRBD2
CDR3: CASSSPAGEADTQYF
DNA: TGTGCCAGCAGTTCTCCAGCGGGAGAGGCAGATACGCAGTATTTT

size: -
J: TRBJ2-1
V: TRBV28
D: -
CDR3: CASSLGARPYNEQFF
DNA: TGTGCCAGCAGTCTCGGGGCTCGACCCTACAATGAGCAGTTCTTC

size: -
J: TRBJ2-1
V: TRBV28
D: TRBD2
CDR3: CASSSAGGLHDEQFF
DNA: TGTGCCAGCAGTTCAGCGGGAGGGTTACATGATGAGCAGTTCTTC

size: -
J: TRBJ2-7
V: TRBV27
D: TRBD1
CDR3: CASRTGGTYEQYF
DNA: TGTGCCAGCAGGACAGGGGGAACCTACGAGCAGTACTTC

size: -
J: TRBJ1-1
V: TRBV11-2
D: -
CDR3: CATALGVEAFF
DNA: TGTGCCACCGCATTAGGGGTTGAAGCTTTCTTT

size: -
J: TRBJ2-3
V: TRBV5-1
D: TRBD2
CDR3: CASSLTYGLAGSDTQYF
DNA: TGCGCCAGCAGCCTAACTTACGGACTAGCGGGGTCGGATACGCAGTATTTT

size: -
J: TRBJ2-7
V: TRBV11-3
D: -
CDR3: CASSHAGNPYEQYF
DNA: TGTGCCAGCAGCCATGCGGGCAACCCCTACGAGCAGTACTTC

size: -
J: TRBJ2-5
V: TRBV28
D: -
CDR3: CASKERIAVLHQTQYF
DNA: TGTGCCAGCAAGGAGAGGATAGCGGTACTCCATCAGACCCAGTACTTC

size: -
J: TRBJ2-7
V: TRBV7-3
D: -
CDR3: CASSPSAAPGEQYF
DNA: TGTGCCAGCAGCCCTTCGGCAGCCCCTGGCGAGCAGTACTTC

size: -
J: TRBJ2-5
V: TRBV2
D: -
CDR3: CASRVETQYF
DNA: TGTGCCAGCAGGGTCGAGACCCAGTACTTC

size: -
J: TRBJ2-7
V: TRBV4-1
D: -
CDR3: CASSQDNTAYEQYF
DNA: TGCGCCAGCAGCCAAGATAACACAGCCTACGAGCAGTACTTC

size: -
J: TRBJ2-7
V: TRBV19
D: TRBD1
CDR3: CASSPNRGLEQYF
DNA: TGTGCCAGTAGCCCCAACAGGGGGCTCGAGCAGTACTTC

size: -
J: TRBJ2-1
V: TRBV27
D: -
CDR3: CASSLGGVGPNEQFF
DNA: TGTGCCAGCAGTTTAGGCGGCGTAGGTCCCAATGAGCAGTTCTTC

size: -
J: TRBJ2-3
V: TRBV30
D: -
CDR3: CAWSEVGDTQYF
DNA: TGTGCCTGGAGTGAGGTTGGAGATACGCAGTATTTT

size: -
J: TRBJ1-5
V: TRBV7-3
D: -
CDR3: CASSLGGVQPQHF
DNA: TGTGCCAGCAGCTTAGGCGGCGTTCAGCCCCAGCATTTT

size: -
J: TRBJ2-3
V: TRBV7-2
D: -
CDR3: CASSPADPTDTQYF
DNA: TGTGCCAGCAGCCCTGCAGATCCGACAGATACGCAGTATTTT

size: -
J: TRBJ2-7
V: TRBV7-9
D: -
CDR3: CASSLIAPGRLGYEQYF
DNA: TGTGCCAGCAGCTTAATAGCCCCCGGGAGACTGGGGTACGAGCAGTACTTC

size: -
J: TRBJ1-4
V: TRBV5-5
D: -
CDR3: CASSSLLSRTNEKLFF
DNA: TGTGCCAGCAGCTCCCTACTTTCACGAACTAATGAAAAACTGTTTTTT

size: -
J: TRBJ2-1
V: TRBV21-1
D: -
CDR3: CASSKEVGAPYNEQFF
DNA: TGTGCCAGCAGCAAAGAAGTGGGGGCACCCTACAATGAGCAGTTCTTC

size: once
J: TRBJ2-3
V: TRBV7-9
D: TRBD2
CDR3: CASSFYPGLAGNTDTQYF
DNA: TGTGCCAGCAGCTTTTATCCGGGACTAGCGGGCAACACAGATACGCAGTATTTT

size: -
J: TRBJ2-7
V: TRBV5-8
D: -
CDR3: CASRQRGAYEQYF
DNA: TGTGCCAGCAGGCAACGGGGAGCCTACGAGCAGTACTTC

size: many
J: TRBJ1-2
V: TRBV27
D: -
CDR3: CASSPRYSVSGYGYTF
DNA: TGTGCCAGCAGTCCTAGATACAGCGTTAGCGGCTATGGCTACACCTTC

size: -
J: TRBJ2-1
V: TRBV19
D: TRBD2
CDR3: CASSIARLAGEEDEQFF
DNA: TGTGCCAGTAGTATAGCTCGACTAGCGGGAGAGGAGGATGAGCAGTTCTTC

size: once
J: TRBJ2-2
V: TRBV5-6
D: -
CDR3: CASSIEGTGELFF
DNA: TGTGCCAGCAGTATAGAAGGGACCGGGGAGCTGTTTTTT

size: -
J: TRBJ2-7
V: TRBV2
D: TRBD2
CDR3: CASNGVSGSYEQYF
DNA: TGTGCCAGCAATGGGGTTAGCGGGAGCTACGAGCAGTACTTC

size: -
J: TRBJ1-1
V: TRBV7-9
D: TRBD1
CDR3: CASSPGQSNTEAFF
DNA: TGTGCCAGCAGCCCGGGACAGTCGAACACTGAAGCTTTCTTT

size: few
J: TRBJ2-7
V: TRBV7-9
D: -
CDR3: CASSSPDVFYEQYF
DNA: TGTGCCAGCAGCTCTCCCGACGTATTCTACGAGCAGTACTTC

size: -
J: TRBJ2-1
V: TRBV5-1
D: TRBD2
CDR3: CASSLGTSGARSSSYNEQFF
DNA: TGCGCCAGCAGCTTGGGGACTAGCGGGGCCCGTTCGAGCTCCTACAATGAGCAGTTCTTC

size: -
J: TRBJ2-7
V: TRBV7-9
D: -
CDR3: CASSYGTFPYEQYF
DNA: TGTGCCAGCAGCTACGGGACTTTCCCCTACGAGCAGTACTTC

size: -
J: TRBJ2-5
V: TRBV27
D: -
CDR3: CASSSTGFWETQYF
DNA: TGTGCCAGCAGTTCTACAGGGTTTTGGGAGACCCAGTACTTC

size: -
J: TRBJ2-7
V: TRBV9
D: -
CDR3: CASSVGPGPVVGDEQYF
DNA: TGTGCCAGCAGCGTAGGTCCGGGACCAGTCGTTGGGGACGAGCAGTACTTC

size: once
J: TRBJ1-1
V: TRBV25-1
D: -
CDR3: CASSGEDGYTEAFF
DNA: TGTGCCAGCAGTGGAGAGGATGGGTACACTGAAGCTTTCTTT

size: -
J: TRBJ2-7
V: TRBV9
D: -
CDR3: CASSPWAGSYEQYF
DNA: TGTGCCAGCAGCCCTTGGGCGGGCAGCTACGAGCAGTACTTC

size: -
J: TRBJ1-1
V: TRBV11-2
D: -
CDR3: CASSWGEGTEAFF
DNA: TGTGCCAGCAGCTGGGGTGAGGGGACTGAAGCTTTCTTT

size: few
J: TRBJ1-3
V: TRBV7-9
D: -
CDR3: CASSTWTDGNTIYF
DNA: TGTGCCAGCAGCACTTGGACGGACGGAAACACCATATATTTT

size: -
J: TRBJ2-1
V: TRBV28
D: TRBD2
CDR3: CASSFSLADEQFF
DNA: TGTGCCAGCAGTTTTAGTCTAGCGGATGAGCAGTTCTTC

size: -
J: TRBJ2-7
V: TRBV28
D: -
CDR3: CASSLWGEGYEQYF
DNA: TGTGCCAGCAGTTTATGGGGTGAGGGCTACGAGCAGTACTTC

size: -
J: TRBJ1-4
V: TRBV2
D: TRBD1
CDR3: CASSGFGTVNEKLFF
DNA: TGTGCCAGCAGTGGGTTTGGGACAGTTAATGAAAAACTGTTTTTT

size: -
J: TRBJ1-4
V: TRBV4-1
D: -
CDR3: CASSQDGFREKLFF
DNA: TGCGCCAGCAGCCAAGATGGGTTTCGGGAAAAACTGTTTTTT